This is a list of T cell receptor beta chains from one sample in a study of shared T cell receptors in the human thymus. Only in-frame clones appear in the TCRdb table, and some are missing; sequencing was by immunoSEQ multiplex PCR. Of 650,000 to 950,000 clones listed, 80% to 90% were seen once; the top ten hold over 0.008%. These data were also reused for a study on human thymus T cells.

Sequences were obtained from thymocytes. The receptor source for this set is a girl under three years old with a congenital heart defect. The CDR3 runs from the conserved cysteine through the conserved F or W. The D gene is left open where the match is weak. Size values are once, few and many counts, or a class for expanded clones, and some rows have none.

d_call j_call v_call clone_size cdr3_aa cdr3_nt
TRBD1 TRBJ1-2 TRBV6-6 NA CASSYSIGQGDSGYTF TGTGCCAGCAGTTACTCCATTGGACAGGGGGATTCTGGCTACACCTTC
NA TRBJ2-7 TRBV15 NA CATSRGRGGYEQYF TGTGCCACCAGCAGAGGCCGAGGGGGCTACGAGCAGTACTTC
NA TRBJ2-7 TRBV5-1 NA CASSLFFVSYEQYF TGCGCCAGCAGCTTGTTCTTTGTCTCCTACGAGCAGTACTTC
NA TRBJ2-1 TRBV19 NA CASSIREDGGPPEQFF TGTGCCAGTAGTATCCGAGAGGACGGGGGACCTCCAGAGCAGTTCTTC
NA TRBJ1-6 TRBV6-1 NA CASSERGGHSPLHF TGTGCCAGCAGTGAACGGGGGGGTCATTCACCCCTCCACTTT
TRBD2 TRBJ2-5 TRBV14 NA CASSQAAGEKETQYF TGTGCCAGCAGCCAAGCGGCGGGGGAGAAAGAGACCCAGTACTTC
NA TRBJ1-1 TRBV9 NA CASSVGRGGTEAFF TGTGCCAGCAGCGTAGGTAGGGGGGGCACTGAAGCTTTCTTT
TRBD1 TRBJ2-1 TRBV7-2 NA CASSLQGQAQFF TGTGCCAGCAGCTTACAGGGACAGGCGCAGTTCTTC
NA TRBJ1-1 TRBV30 NA CAWNWIVGATEAFF TGTGCCTGGAACTGGATAGTTGGAGCGACTGAAGCTTTCTTT
NA TRBJ1-1 TRBV15 NA CATSRGKKEAFF TGTGCCACCAGCAGGGGCAAGAAGGAAGCTTTCTTT
NA TRBJ2-3 TRBV7-9 NA CASSLAPTSTDTQYF TGTGCCAGCAGCTTGGCCCCCACGTCCACAGATACGCAGTATTTT
NA TRBJ1-2 TRBV6-4 NA CASTKRGGVSGGYTF TGTGCCAGCACCAAGAGGGGGGGGGTGAGTGGGGGCTACACCTTC
TRBD2 TRBJ2-7 TRBV29-1 NA CSVELGASGWAGRADEQYF TGCAGCGTTGAATTGGGTGCTAGCGGGTGGGCCGGCCGCGCAGACGAGCAGTACTTC
NA TRBJ1-1 TRBV4-3 NA CASSQDREPCKTENTEAFF TGCGCCAGCAGCCAAGACCGGGAACCCTGCAAGACTGAGAACACTGAAGCTTTCTTT
NA TRBJ1-6 TRBV5-8 NA CASSLTDSSYNSPLHF TGTGCCAGCAGCTTGACAGATAGCTCCTATAATTCACCCCTCCACTTT
NA TRBJ1-1 TRBV20-1 NA CGWGRAFF TGCGGGTGGGGGAGGGCTTTCTTT
NA TRBJ1-6 TRBV6-1 NA CASSSPGENSPLHF TGTGCCAGCAGTTCCCCAGGGGAGAATTCACCCCTCCACTTT
NA TRBJ1-3 TRBV7-9 NA CASSFRRNTIYF TGTGCCAGCAGCTTCCGGCGGAACACCATATATTTT
NA TRBJ1-2 TRBV5-5 few CASSFWVAGVYGYTF TGTGCCAGCAGCTTTTGGGTGGCAGGGGTCTATGGCTACACCTTC
NA TRBJ2-1 TRBV5-4 NA CASSLEENEQFF TGTGCCAGCAGCTTGGAGGAGAATGAGCAGTTCTTC
TRBD1 TRBJ1-4 TRBV4-3 NA CASSQVVGQGATATNEKLFF TGCGCCAGCAGCCAAGTCGTAGGACAGGGGGCGACTGCAACTAATGAAAAACTGTTTTTT
TRBD1 TRBJ1-1 TRBV4-1 NA CASSPRRDRVRTEAFF TGCGCCAGCAGCCCAAGGAGGGACAGGGTTAGGACTGAAGCTTTCTTT
TRBD1 TRBJ1-2 TRBV10-3 NA CAIQGNYGYTF TGTGCCATACAGGGGAACTATGGCTACACCTTC
NA TRBJ1-1 TRBV12-5 NA CASGLPQGGSSHF TGTGCTAGTGGTTTGCCACAGGGAGGGAGCTCCCACTTT
TRBD1 TRBJ2-7 TRBV7-8 NA CASSLPRTGAPYEQYF TGTGCCAGCAGCTTACCGAGGACAGGGGCCCCTTACGAGCAGTACTTC
TRBD2 TRBJ2-5 TRBV7-9 NA CASSLTSGVEDPYF TGTGCCAGCAGCCTGACTAGCGGGGTCGAAGACCCCTACTTC